This TCR beta chain emerged from a study of T and B cells in COVID-19 patients. Study summary: Peripheral blood came from COVID-19 patients with active infection or after recovery. About 90% of the roughly 20 active-infection patients had comorbidities associated with unfavorable COVID-19 outcome. Findings of the study overall: The recovered cohort had thousands of exclusive TCR clusters, including about 31 low generation probability clusters. Sorted SARS-CoV-2-responsive or tetramer+ T cells and CD4+, regulatory and CD8+ subsets were not yet sequenced.

In its sample, this clonotype is medium-sized. Its antigen remains unknown. The CDR3 consists of 15 residues. Trimming cost V 6 bases and J 3 bases, with 14 bases left between them. Germline CDR1 reads MNHEY; CDR2 reads SVGAGI. BIOMED2 TRB-A/B primer pools were used in multiplex TRB PCR. TCRdb passed the multiplex PCR reads through MiXCR, listing each CDR3 protein once. The top ten hold 60% to 80% of the sample, which has over 1,500 distinct CDR3 sequences, 25% to 35% seen once. Each TRB amplification used about 250-550 ng of genomic DNA from blood. The sequencing sample was made of blood. The chain uses TRBV6-5 and TRBJ1-4; maybe TRBD1 (6 bases). The TCR comes from a human donor with active COVID-19. The CDR3 here is CASSLSGVPNEKLFF. In nucleotides, the CDR3 is TGTGCCAGCAGCCTCTCAGGGGTTCCTAATGAAAAACTGTTTTTT.